The present T cell receptor (beta chain) was sequenced within a study of graft-versus-host responses after intestinal transplantation. Data came from immunoSEQ multiplex PCR; TCRdb stores just in-frame clones and leaves some out. The data contain 23,000 or so clones, around 94% of them seen just once; the ten biggest clones take up around 0.82%. The count of this clone is one. The germline V gene has CDR1 MNHEY and CDR2 SVGAGI. V was shortened by 2 bases and J by 1 base, with 3 bases between the two germline ends. The CDR3 is made up of 13 amino acids. The sample was PBMCs, taken nearly 31 days after intestinal transplant. The chain joins TRBV6-5 to TRBJ1-5, with D uncertain. The sequence came from a human patient who received an intestinal transplant, so some T cells may come from the graft donor. CDR3 sequence reads: CASSYRSNQPQHF. CDR3 nucleotides: TGTGCCAGCAGTTACCGGAGCAATCAGCCCCAGCATTTT.